Listed below are T cell receptor beta chains from one sample, sequenced in a study of metastatic and nonmetastatic thyroid tumors. TCRdb reanalyzed the PCR reads via MiXCR. The sample has some 15,000 clones; about 21% are singletons. The sample was blood. The receptors shown here come from a female donor with papillary thyroid cancer or a benign thyroid nodule (not recorded which). Some clones in this sample may be carry-over from other donors' samples. CDR3s include the opening cysteine and the closing phenylalanine or tryptophan. A D gene is named only where the DNA matches it firmly. Rows may omit the clone size; those that give it use once, few, many or a size class.

TRBD2 | many | TRBJ2-7 | TRBV20-1 | CSARRTSGYEQYF | TGCAGTGCGAGAAGGACTAGCGGCTACGAGCAGTACTTC
. | . | TRBJ2-6 | TRBV5-1 | CASSLSLSGANVLTF | TGCGCCAGCAGCTTGTCGCTCTCTGGGGCCAACGTCCTGACTTTC
. | once | TRBJ2-2 | TRBV20-1 | CSFPNAGGYTGELFF | TGCAGTTTTCCCAATGCAGGTGGGTACACCGGGGAGCTGTTTTTT
TRBD1 | . | TRBJ1-6 | TRBV3-1 | CASSQAFGTGNSPLHF | TGTGCCAGCAGCCAAGCTTTCGGGACAGGGAATTCACCCCTCCACTTT
TRBD1 | many | TRBJ2-7 | TRBV5-5 | CASSPQGKGSEQYF | TGTGCCAGCAGTCCACAGGGGAAGGGAAGCGAGCAGTACTTC
. | many | TRBJ2-2 | TRBV7-9 | CASIKLSDTGELFF | TGTGCCAGCATAAAGCTGTCGGACACCGGGGAGCTGTTTTTT
. | medium-sized | TRBJ2-3 | TRBV12-3/TRBV12-4 | CASSFPGVTDTQYF | TGTGCCAGCAGTTTTCCGGGGGTCACAGATACGCAGTATTTT
. | many | TRBJ2-5 | TRBV6-1 | CASRFTGPETQYF | TGTGCCAGCCGATTTACAGGTCCAGAGACCCAGTACTTC
TRBD1 | many | TRBJ2-1 | TRBV11-2 | CASSPWTGANEQFF | TGTGCCAGCAGCCCGTGGACAGGAGCCAATGAGCAGTTCTTC
. | many | TRBJ1-2 | TRBV7-9 | CASTPGTGSLYTF | TGTGCCAGCACCCCTGGAACTGGATCGTTATACACCTTC
. | . | TRBJ2-7 | TRBV20-1 | CSARVRGLNEQYF | TGCAGTGCTAGAGTCAGGGGTCTGAACGAGCAGTACTTC
TRBD1 | many | TRBJ1-1 | TRBV4-1 | CASSQAVGGEMNTEAFF | TGCGCCAGCAGCCAAGCGGTAGGGGGCGAAATGAACACTGAAGCTTTCTTT